These T cell receptor beta chains were read from a single sample in a study of T cells in Graves' hyperthyroidism and ophthalmopathy. A single record per CDR3 protein comes from TCRdb applying MiXCR to the multiplex PCR reads. The profile shows around 600,000 distinct CDR3 sequences, roughly 15% of them singletons. Material: blood. All receptors derive from a woman between 45 and 60 years old with Graves' ophthalmopathy. Each CDR3 is given with its conserved first and last residue. The D gene is left open where the match is weak.

d_call: .; v_call: TRBV7-9; j_call: TRBJ1-4; cdr3_aa: CASSPIVQGRFFNEKLFF
d_call: TRBD2; v_call: TRBV18; j_call: TRBJ2-1; cdr3_aa: CASSPTLAGLTYNEQFF
d_call: .; v_call: TRBV4-2; j_call: TRBJ2-1; cdr3_aa: CASSRESTESSYNEQFF
d_call: .; v_call: TRBV19; j_call: TRBJ2-6; cdr3_aa: CASSILHFSGANVLTF
d_call: TRBD1; v_call: TRBV4-3; j_call: TRBJ2-1; cdr3_aa: CASSQDRGPYNEQFF
d_call: .; v_call: TRBV2; j_call: TRBJ2-7; cdr3_aa: CASTGTPTTYEQYF
d_call: .; v_call: TRBV12-3/TRBV12-4; j_call: TRBJ2-7; cdr3_aa: CASSFLPRPGGEQYF
d_call: .; v_call: TRBV6-2/TRBV6-3; j_call: TRBJ2-7; cdr3_aa: CASSYPEGPGGMPYEQYF
d_call: .; v_call: TRBV5-1; j_call: TRBJ2-7; cdr3_aa: CASSLRLTASYEQYF
d_call: .; v_call: TRBV19; j_call: TRBJ2-3; cdr3_aa: CASSIRGLVLDTDTQYF
d_call: .; v_call: TRBV5-1; j_call: TRBJ2-2; cdr3_aa: CASTPGFVTGELFF
d_call: TRBD1; v_call: TRBV7-2; j_call: TRBJ1-2; cdr3_aa: CASSLDRVHGYTF
d_call: TRBD1; v_call: TRBV30; j_call: TRBJ1-1; cdr3_aa: CAWSVRRQGPRASTEAFF
d_call: TRBD2; v_call: TRBV12-3/TRBV12-4; j_call: TRBJ2-3; cdr3_aa: CASSLVAGGLNTQYF
d_call: .; v_call: TRBV7-2; j_call: TRBJ2-5; cdr3_aa: CASSLVFGAGGETQYF
d_call: .; v_call: TRBV7-9; j_call: TRBJ2-7; cdr3_aa: CASSFLAGTVREQYF